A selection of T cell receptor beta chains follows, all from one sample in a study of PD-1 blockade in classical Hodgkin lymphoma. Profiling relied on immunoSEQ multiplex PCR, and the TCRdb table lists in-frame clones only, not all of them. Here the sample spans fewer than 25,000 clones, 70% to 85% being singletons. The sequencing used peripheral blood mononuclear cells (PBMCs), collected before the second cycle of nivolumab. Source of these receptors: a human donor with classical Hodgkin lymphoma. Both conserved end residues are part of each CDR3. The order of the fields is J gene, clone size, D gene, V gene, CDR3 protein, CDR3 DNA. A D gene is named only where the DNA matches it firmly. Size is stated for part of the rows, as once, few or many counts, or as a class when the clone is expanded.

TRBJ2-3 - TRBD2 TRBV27 CASRSGGQGSWKQYF TGTGCCAGCAGATCGGGGGGGCAAGGATCTTGGAAGCAGTATTTT
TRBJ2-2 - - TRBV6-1 CASSEWVQNTGELFF TGTGCCAGCAGTGAATGGGTACAAAACACCGGGGAGCTGTTTTTT
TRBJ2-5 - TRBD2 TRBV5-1 CASSLQTSGGKETQYF TGCGCCAGCAGCCTCCAGACTAGCGGGGGTAAAGAGACCCAGTACTTC
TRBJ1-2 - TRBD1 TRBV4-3 CASSQGGGQNYGYTF TGCGCCAGCAGCCAGGGGGGGGGACAGAACTATGGCTACACCTTC
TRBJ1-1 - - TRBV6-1 CASSSRGDTEAFF TGTGCCAGCTCCTCCCGGGGAGACACTGAAGCTTTCTTT
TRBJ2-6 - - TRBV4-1 CASSQDFGATGANVLTF TGCGCCAGCAGCCAAGATTTCGGAGCGACCGGGGCCAACGTCCTGACTTTC
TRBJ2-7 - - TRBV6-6 CASSGVSYEQYF TGTGCCAGCTCCGGCGTTTCGTACGAGCAGTACTTC
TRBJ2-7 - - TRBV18 CASSGGGNPYEQYF TGTGCCAGTTCCGGAGGGGGAAATCCCTACGAGCAGTACTTC
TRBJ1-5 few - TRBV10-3 CAIAREPNQPQHF TGTGCCATCGCCCGGGAACCCAATCAGCCCCAGCATTTT
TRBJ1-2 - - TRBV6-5 CASSYDPGFDGYTF TGTGCCAGCAGTTACGATCCAGGGTTCGATGGCTACACCTTC
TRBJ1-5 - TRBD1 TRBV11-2 CASSSGQGNQPQHF TGTGCCAGCAGCTCGGGACAGGGCAATCAGCCCCAGCATTTT
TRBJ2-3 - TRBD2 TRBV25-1 CASSVSFSGGSDTQYF TGTGCCAGCAGTGTCTCCTTTAGCGGGGGGTCGGATACGCAGTATTTT
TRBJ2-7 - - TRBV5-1 CASSLAVQGSGYEQYF TGCGCCAGCAGCTTGGCCGTACAGGGCTCCGGATACGAGCAGTACTTC
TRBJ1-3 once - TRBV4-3 CASSQDHGIGNTIYF TGCGCCAGCAGCCAAGATCACGGCATTGGAAACACCATATATTTT
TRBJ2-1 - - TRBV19 CASSMTAAGNEQFF TGTGCCAGTAGTATGACAGCGGCGGGCAATGAGCAGTTCTTC
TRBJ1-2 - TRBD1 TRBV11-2 CASSQTGGGYTF TGTGCCAGCAGCCAGACAGGGGGTGGCTACACCTTC
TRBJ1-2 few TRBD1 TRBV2 CASSTGNYGYTF TGTGCCAGCTCGACAGGGAACTATGGCTACACCTTC
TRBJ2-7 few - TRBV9 CASSVEARAQYEQYF TGTGCCAGCAGCGTAGAGGCACGGGCCCAATACGAGCAGTACTTC
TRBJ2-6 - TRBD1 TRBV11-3 CASSDRDRDSGANVLTF TGTGCCAGCAGCGATCGGGACAGGGACTCTGGGGCCAACGTCCTGACTTTC
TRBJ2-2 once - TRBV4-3 CASSLKNTGELFF TGCGCCAGCAGCTTGAAGAACACCGGGGAGCTGTTTTTT
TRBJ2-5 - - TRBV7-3 CASSLFGGAETQYF TGTGCCAGCAGCTTATTCGGCGGGGCGGAGACCCAGTACTTC
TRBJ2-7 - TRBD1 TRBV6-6 CASSAGTGIANEQYF TGTGCCAGCAGTGCCGGGACAGGGATAGCCAACGAGCAGTACTTC
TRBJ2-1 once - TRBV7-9 CASRGQDNEQFF TGTGCCAGCAGGGGACAAGACAATGAGCAGTTCTTC
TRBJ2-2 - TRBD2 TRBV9 CASSFLAGGTGELFF TGTGCCAGCAGCTTTCTAGCGGGAGGCACCGGGGAGCTGTTTTTT
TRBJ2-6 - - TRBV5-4 CASSWGDSPSGANVLTF TGTGCCAGCAGCTGGGGAGACAGTCCCTCTGGGGCCAACGTCCTGACTTTC
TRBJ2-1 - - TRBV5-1 CASSLDNEQFF TGCGCCAGCAGCTTGGACAATGAGCAGTTCTTC
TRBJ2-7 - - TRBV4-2 CASSLQGNTYEQYF TGTGCCAGCAGCTTGCAGGGGAACACCTACGAGCAGTACTTC
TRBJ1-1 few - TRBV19 CASSRGGLAFF TGTGCCAGTAGCAGAGGGGGATTGGCTTTCTTT
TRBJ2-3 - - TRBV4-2 CASSQAISTDTQYF TGTGCCAGCAGCCAAGCGATTAGCACAGATACGCAGTATTTT
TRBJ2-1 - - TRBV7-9 CASSRALTVSYNEQFF TGTGCCAGCAGCAGGGCCCTTACCGTCTCCTACAATGAGCAGTTCTTC
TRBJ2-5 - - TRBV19 CASSPQGETQYF TGTGCCAGTAGTCCTCAGGGGGAGACCCAGTACTTC
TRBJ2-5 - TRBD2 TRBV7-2 CASKKAGVLQETQYF TGTGCCAGCAAAAAAGCGGGAGTGCTACAAGAGACCCAGTACTTC
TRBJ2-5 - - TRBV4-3 CASSQSWVGGQETQYF TGCGCCAGCAGCCAAAGTTGGGTGGGGGGTCAAGAGACCCAGTACTTC
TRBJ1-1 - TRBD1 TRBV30 CAWSVGQGNTEAFF TGTGCCTGGAGTGTGGGACAGGGGAACACTGAAGCTTTCTTT
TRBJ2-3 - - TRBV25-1 CASSDQGLDTQYF TGTGCCAGCAGTGATCAGGGTTTGGATACGCAGTATTTT
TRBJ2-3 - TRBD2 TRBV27 CAIKRDGTDTQYF TGTGCCATAAAGCGGGACGGCACAGATACGCAGTATTTT
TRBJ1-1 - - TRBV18 CASSPRDTEAFF TGTGCCAGCTCACCCAGGGACACTGAAGCTTTCTTT
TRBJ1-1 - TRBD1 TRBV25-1 CASRDRAEAFF TGTGCCAGCAGAGACAGGGCTGAAGCTTTCTTT
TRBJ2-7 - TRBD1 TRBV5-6 CASSPIGQGQMGEQYF TGTGCCAGCAGCCCGATAGGACAGGGCCAGATGGGCGAGCAGTACTTC
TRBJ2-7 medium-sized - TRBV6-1 CASSEAWGPHEQYF TGTGCCAGCAGTGAAGCGTGGGGGCCCCACGAGCAGTACTTC
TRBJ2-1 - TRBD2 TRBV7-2 CASTLGLARNEQFF TGTGCCAGCACCCTGGGACTAGCTCGCAATGAGCAGTTCTTC
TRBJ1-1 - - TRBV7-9 CASSLGTEAFF TGTGCCAGCAGCTTAGGGACGGAAGCTTTCTTT
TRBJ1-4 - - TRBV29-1 CSVEYSGQHEKLFF TGCAGCGTTGAATATAGCGGACAGCATGAAAAACTGTTTTTT
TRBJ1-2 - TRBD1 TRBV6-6 CASSTGQAANYGYTF TGTGCCAGCAGCACCGGACAGGCCGCTAACTATGGCTACACCTTC
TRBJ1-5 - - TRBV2 CASSEGFNQPQHF TGTGCCAGCAGTGAAGGTTTCAATCAGCCCCAGCATTTT
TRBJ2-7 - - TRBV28 CASSLPPGLPGDEQYF TGTGCCAGCAGTCTCCCCCCGGGACTCCCGGGGGACGAGCAGTACTTC
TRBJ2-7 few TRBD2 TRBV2 CASKASGSTYEQYF TGTGCCAGCAAGGCTAGCGGGAGTACTTACGAGCAGTACTTC
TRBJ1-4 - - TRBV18 CASSRNWETNEKLFF TGTGCCAGCTCTCGAAATTGGGAAACTAATGAAAAACTGTTTTTT